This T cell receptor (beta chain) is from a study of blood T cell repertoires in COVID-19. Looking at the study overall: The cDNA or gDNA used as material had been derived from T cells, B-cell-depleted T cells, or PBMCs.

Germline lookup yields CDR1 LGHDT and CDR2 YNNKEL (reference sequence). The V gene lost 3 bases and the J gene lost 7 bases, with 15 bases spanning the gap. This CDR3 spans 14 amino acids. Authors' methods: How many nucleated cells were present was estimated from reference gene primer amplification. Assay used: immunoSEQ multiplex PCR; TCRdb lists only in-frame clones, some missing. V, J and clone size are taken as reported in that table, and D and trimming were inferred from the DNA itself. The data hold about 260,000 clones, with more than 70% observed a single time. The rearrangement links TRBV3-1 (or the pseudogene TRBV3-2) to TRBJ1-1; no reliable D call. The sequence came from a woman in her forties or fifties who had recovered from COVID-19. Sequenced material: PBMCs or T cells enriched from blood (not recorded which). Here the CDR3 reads CASSHPIDGGEAFF. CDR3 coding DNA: TGTGCCAGCAGCCATCCAATAGATGGCGGTGAAGCTTTCTTT.